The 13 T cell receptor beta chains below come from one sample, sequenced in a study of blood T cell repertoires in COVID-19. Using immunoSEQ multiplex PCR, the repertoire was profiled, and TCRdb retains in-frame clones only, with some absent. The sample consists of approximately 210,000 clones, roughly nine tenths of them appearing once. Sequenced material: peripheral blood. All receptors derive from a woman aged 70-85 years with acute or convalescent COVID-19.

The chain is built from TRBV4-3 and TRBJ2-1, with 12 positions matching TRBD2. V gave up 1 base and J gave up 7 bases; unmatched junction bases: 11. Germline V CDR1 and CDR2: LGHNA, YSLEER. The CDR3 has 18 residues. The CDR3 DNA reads TGCGCCAGCAGCCAAGGAAGGCTAGCGGGAGGGCCCAGGAATGAGCAGTTCTTC. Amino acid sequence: CASSQGRLAGGPRNEQFF.

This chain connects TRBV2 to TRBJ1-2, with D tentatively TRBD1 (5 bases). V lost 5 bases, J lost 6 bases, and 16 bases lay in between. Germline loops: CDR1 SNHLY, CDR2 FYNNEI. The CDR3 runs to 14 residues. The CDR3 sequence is CASSFAGRLDGYTF. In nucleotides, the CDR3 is TGTGCCAGCAGTTTCGCAGGGAGGTTGGATGGCTACACCTTC. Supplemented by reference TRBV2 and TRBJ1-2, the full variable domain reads EPEVTQTPSHQVTQMGQEVILRCVPISNHLYFYWYRQILGQKVEFLVSFYNNEISEKSEIFDDQFSVERPDGSNFTLKIRSTKLEDSAMYFCASSFAGRLDGYTFGSGTRLTVV.

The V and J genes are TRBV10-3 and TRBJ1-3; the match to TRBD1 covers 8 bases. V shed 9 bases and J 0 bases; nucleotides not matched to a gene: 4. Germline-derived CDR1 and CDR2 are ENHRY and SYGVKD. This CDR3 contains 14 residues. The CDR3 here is CAIGQGLSGNTIYF. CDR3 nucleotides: TGTGCCATAGGACAGGGCCTCTCTGGAAACACCATATATTTT.

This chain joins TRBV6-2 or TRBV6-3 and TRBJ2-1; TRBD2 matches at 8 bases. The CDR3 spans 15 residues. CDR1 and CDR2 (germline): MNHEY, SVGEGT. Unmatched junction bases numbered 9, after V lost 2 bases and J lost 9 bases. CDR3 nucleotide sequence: TGTGCCAGCAGTTACCTAGCGGGCATAGGGCCTGAGCAGTTCTTC. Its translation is CASSYLAGIGPEQFF.

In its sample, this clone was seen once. CDR3 protein: CASSLPPGRGDEKLFF. The CDR3 DNA sequence: TGTGCCAGCAGTCTTCCCCCGGGCAGGGGGGATGAAAAACTGTTTTTT. The rearrangement joins TRBV5-4 to TRBJ1-4, with 7 positions matching TRBD1. CDR1 SGHNT and CDR2 YYREEE come from the germline V gene (reference sequence). V lost 5 bases to trimming and J lost 6 bases; unmatched junction nucleotides: 13. CDR3 length: 16 residues.

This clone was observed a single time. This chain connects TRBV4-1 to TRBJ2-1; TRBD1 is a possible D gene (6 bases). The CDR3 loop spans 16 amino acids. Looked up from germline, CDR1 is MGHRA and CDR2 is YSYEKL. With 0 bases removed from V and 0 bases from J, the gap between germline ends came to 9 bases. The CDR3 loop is CASSQERGGSYNEQFF. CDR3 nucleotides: TGCGCCAGCAGCCAAGAACGAGGGGGCTCCTACAATGAGCAGTTCTTC.

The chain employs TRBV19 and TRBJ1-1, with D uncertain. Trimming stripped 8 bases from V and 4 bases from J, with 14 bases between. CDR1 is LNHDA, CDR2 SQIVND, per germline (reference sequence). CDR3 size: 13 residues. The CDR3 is CASGRVWTTEAFF. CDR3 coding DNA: TGTGCCAGTGGGCGGGTATGGACCACTGAAGCTTTCTTT. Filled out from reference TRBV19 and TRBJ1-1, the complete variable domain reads DGGITQSPKYLFRKEGQNVTLSCEQNLNHDAMYWYRQDPGQGLRLIYYSQIVNDFQKGDIAEGYSVSREKKESFPLTVTSAQKNPTAFYLCASGRVWTTEAFFGQGTRLTVV.

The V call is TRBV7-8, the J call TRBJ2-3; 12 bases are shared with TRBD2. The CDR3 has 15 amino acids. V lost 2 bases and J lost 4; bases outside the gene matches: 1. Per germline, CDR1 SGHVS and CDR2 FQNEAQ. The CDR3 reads CASSLRLAGADTQYF. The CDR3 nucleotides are TGTGCCAGCAGCTTAAGACTAGCGGGAGCAGATACGCAGTATTTT.

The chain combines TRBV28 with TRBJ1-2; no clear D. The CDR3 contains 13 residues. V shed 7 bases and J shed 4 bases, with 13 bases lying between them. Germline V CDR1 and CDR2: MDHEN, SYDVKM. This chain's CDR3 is CASTIGPSYGYTF. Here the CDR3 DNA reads TGTGCCAGCACCATTGGGCCCTCCTATGGCTACACCTTC.

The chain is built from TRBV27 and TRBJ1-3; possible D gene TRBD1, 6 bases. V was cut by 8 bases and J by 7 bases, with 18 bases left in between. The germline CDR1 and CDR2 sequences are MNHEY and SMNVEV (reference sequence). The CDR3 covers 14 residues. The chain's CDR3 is CASGTWGGSNTIYF. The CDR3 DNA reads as TGTGCCAGCGGAACATGGGGGGGCAGCAACACCATATATTTT.

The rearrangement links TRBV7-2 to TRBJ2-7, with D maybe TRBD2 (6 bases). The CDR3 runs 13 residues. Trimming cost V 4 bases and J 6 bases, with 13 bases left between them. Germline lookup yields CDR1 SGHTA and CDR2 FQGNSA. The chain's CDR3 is CASSSEEGGEQYF. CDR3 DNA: TGTGCCAGCAGCTCCGAGGAGGGTGGCGAGCAGTACTTC.

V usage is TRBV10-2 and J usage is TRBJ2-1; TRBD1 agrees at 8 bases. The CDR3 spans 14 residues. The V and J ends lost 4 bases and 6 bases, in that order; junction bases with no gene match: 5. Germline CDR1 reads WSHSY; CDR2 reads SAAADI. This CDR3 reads CASSAGQGSNEQFF. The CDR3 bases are TGCGCCAGCAGTGCCGGACAGGGTTCCAATGAGCAGTTCTTC.

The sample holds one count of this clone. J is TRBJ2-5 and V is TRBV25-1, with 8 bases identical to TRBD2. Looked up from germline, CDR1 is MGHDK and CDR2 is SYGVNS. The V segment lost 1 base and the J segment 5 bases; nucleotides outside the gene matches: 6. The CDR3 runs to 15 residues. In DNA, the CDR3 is TGTGCCAGCAGTGAATGGAGCGGGAGAGCGGAGACCCAGTACTTC. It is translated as CASSEWSGRAETQYF.